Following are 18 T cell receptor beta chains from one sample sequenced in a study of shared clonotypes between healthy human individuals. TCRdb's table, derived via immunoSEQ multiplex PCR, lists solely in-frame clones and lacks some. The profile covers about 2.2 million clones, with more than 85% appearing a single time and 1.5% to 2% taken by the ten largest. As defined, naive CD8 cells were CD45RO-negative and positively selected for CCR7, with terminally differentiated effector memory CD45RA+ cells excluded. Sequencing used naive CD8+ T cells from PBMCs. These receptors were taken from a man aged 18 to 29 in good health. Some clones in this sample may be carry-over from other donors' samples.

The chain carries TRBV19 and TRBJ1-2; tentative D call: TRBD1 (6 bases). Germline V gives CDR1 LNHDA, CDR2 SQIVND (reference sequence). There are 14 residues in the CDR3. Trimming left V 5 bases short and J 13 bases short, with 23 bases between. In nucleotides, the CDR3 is TGTGCCAGTAGTTCCCCCGGACAGTTCCACTTCGGCACCTTC. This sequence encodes CASSSPGQFHFGTF.

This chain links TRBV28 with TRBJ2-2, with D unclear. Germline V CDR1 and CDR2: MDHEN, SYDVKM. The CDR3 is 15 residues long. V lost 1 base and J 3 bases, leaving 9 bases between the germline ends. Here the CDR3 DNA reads TGTGCCAGCAGTTTATCGCGAACCTACACCGGGGAGCTGTTTTTT. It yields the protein CASSLSRTYTGELFF.

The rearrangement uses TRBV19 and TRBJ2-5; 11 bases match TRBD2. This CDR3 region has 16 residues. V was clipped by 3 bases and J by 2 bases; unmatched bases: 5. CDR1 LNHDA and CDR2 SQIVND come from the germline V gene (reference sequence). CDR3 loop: CASSISSGRPQETQYF. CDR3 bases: TGTGCCAGTAGTATCTCTAGCGGGAGGCCTCAAGAGACCCAGTACTTC.

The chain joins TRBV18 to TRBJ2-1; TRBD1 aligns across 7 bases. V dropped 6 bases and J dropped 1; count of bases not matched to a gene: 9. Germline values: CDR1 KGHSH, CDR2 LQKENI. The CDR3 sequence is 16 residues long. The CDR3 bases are TGTGCCAGCTCTCCCGGACAGGCCTCTTCCTACAATGAGCAGTTCTTC. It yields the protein CASSPGQASSYNEQFF.

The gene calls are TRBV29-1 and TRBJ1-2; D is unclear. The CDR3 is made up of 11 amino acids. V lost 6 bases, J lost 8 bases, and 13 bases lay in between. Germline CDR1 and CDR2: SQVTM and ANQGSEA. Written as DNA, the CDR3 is TGCAGCGTACTTCGGGAGGGCGGCTACACCTTC. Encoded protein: CSVLREGGYTF.

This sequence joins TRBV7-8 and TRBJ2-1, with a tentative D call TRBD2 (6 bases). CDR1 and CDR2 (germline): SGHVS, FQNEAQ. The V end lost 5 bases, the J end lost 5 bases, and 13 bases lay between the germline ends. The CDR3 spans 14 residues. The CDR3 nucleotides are TGTGCCAGCAGCACACCGGGACTCAACAATGAGCAGTTCTTC. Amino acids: CASSTPGLNNEQFF.

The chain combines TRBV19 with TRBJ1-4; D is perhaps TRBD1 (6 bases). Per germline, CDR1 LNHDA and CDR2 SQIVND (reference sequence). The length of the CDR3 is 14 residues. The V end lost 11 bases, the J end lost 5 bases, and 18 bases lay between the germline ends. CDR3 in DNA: TGTGCCTCCGAAGTGGGGACAAACAATGAAAAACTGTTTTTT. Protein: CASEVGTNNEKLFF.

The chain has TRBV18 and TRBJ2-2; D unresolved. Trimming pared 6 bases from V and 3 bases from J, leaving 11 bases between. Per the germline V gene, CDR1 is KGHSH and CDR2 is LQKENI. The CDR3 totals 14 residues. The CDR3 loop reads CASSLARDTGELFF. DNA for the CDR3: TGTGCCAGCTCCCTCGCCCGGGACACCGGGGAGCTGTTTTTT.

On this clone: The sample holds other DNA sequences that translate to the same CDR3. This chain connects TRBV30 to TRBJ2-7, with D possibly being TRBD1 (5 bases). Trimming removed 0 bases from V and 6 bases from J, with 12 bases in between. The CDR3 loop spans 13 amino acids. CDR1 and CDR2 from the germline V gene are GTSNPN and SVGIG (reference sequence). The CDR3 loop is CAWSVVGAGEQYF. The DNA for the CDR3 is TGTGCCTGGAGTGTAGTTGGGGCTGGCGAGCAGTACTTC.

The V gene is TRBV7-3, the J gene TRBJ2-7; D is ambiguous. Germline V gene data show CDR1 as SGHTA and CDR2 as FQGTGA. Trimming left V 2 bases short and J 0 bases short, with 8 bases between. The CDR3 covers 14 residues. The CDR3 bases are TGTGCCAGCAGCTTATCACCCCGCTCCTACGAGCAGTACTTC. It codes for CASSLSPRSYEQYF.

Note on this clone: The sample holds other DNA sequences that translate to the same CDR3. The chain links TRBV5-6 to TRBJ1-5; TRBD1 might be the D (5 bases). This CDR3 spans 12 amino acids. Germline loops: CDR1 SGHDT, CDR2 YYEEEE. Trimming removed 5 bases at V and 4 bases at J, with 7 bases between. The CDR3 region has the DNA TGTGCCAGCAGTAGGGGAAATCAGCCCCAGCATTTT. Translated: CASSRGNQPQHF.

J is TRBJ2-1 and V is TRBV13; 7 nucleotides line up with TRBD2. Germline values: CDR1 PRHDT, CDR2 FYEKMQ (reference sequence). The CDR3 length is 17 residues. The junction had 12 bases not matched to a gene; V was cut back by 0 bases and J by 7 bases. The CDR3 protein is CASSLGLGREWGNEQFF. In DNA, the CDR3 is TGTGCCAGCAGCTTAGGCCTCGGGCGGGAGTGGGGGAATGAGCAGTTCTTC.

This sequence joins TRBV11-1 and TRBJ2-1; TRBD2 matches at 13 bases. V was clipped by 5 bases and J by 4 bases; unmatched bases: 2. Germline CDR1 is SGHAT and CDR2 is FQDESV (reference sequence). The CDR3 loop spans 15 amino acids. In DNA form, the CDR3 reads TGTGCCAGCAGCCCGACTAGCGGGAGGTACAATGAGCAGTTCTTC. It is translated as CASSPTSGRYNEQFF.

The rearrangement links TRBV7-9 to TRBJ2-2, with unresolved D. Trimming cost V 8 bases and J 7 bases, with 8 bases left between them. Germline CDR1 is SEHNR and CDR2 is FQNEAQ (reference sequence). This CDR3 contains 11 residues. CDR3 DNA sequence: TGTGCCAGCTTACGGCACGGGGAGCTGTTTTTT. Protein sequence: CASLRHGELFF.

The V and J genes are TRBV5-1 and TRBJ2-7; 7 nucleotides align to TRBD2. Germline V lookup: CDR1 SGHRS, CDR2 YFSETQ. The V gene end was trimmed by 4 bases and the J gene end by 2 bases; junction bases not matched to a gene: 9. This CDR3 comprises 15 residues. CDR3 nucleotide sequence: TGCGCCAGCAGCCCTTCGAGCGGGACTCCCTACGAGCAGTACTTC. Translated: CASSPSSGTPYEQYF.

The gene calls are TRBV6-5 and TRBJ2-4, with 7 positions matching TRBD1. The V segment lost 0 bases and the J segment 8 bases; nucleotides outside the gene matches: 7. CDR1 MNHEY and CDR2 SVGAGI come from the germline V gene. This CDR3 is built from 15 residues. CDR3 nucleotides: TGTGCCAGCAGTTACTCGGACAGGCCGGCGGACATTCAGTACTTC. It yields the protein CASSYSDRPADIQYF.

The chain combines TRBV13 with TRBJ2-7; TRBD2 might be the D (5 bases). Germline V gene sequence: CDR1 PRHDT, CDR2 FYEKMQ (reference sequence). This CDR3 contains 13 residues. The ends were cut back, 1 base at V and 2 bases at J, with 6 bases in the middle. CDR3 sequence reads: CASSLAGTYEQYF. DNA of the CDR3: TGTGCCAGCAGCTTAGCGGGGACCTACGAGCAGTACTTC.

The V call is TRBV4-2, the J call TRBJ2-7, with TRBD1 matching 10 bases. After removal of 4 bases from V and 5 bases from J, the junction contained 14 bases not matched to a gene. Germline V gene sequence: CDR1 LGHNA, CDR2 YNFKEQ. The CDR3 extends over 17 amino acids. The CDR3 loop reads CASSPSPTGGFINEQYF. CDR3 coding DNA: TGTGCCAGCAGCCCTTCCCCGACAGGGGGCTTTATCAACGAGCAGTACTTC.